The 23 T cell receptor beta chains below all came from one sample that was sequenced in a study of T-cell memory formation after mild COVID-19. Each CDR3 protein is one row after TCRdb ran MiXCR on the 5' RACE reads. The table includes about half a million distinct CDR3 sequences, about 20% detected once. The sample consisted of PBMCs or a T cell subset sorted from them (not recorded which). The receptors come from an adult woman who had mild COVID-19 (a few samples of this study predate the infection). Cell type and time point are not known.

This clonotype has only a few counts. The chain is built from TRBV12-3 or TRBV12-4 and TRBJ2-7; D possibly corresponds to TRBD1 (5 bases). The V gene lost 6 bases and the J gene lost 9 bases, with 12 bases spanning the gap. The CDR3 covers 11 residues. The CDR3 DNA follows: TGTGCCAGCAGCTCCGACAGAACGCAGTACTTC. Translated, it gives CASSSDRTQYF.

J is TRBJ2-2 and V is TRBV7-3; 7 bases are shared with TRBD2. The CDR3 spans 17 residues. The germline V gene has CDR1 SGHTA and CDR2 FQGTGA. Trimming at V came to 2 bases and at J to 4 bases, leaving 10 bases not matched to a gene. CDR3 coding DNA: TGTGCCAGCAGCTTAGCCTCCGGGACTACTTCCACCGGGGAGCTGTTTTTT. This gives the protein CASSLASGTTSTGELFF. Combining the CDR3 with reference TRBV7-3 and TRBJ2-2 gives the whole variable domain GAGVSQTPSNKVTEKGKYVELRCDPISGHTALYWYRQSLGQGPEFLIYFQGTGAADDSGLPNDRFFAVRPEGSVSTLKIQRTERGDSAVYLCASSLASGTTSTGELFFGEGSRLTVL.

The gene calls are TRBV5-5 and TRBJ1-1; D gene uncertain. CDR1 and CDR2 from the germline V gene are SGHKS and YYEKEE (reference sequence). The V gene lost 3 bases and the J gene lost 1 base, with 13 bases spanning the gap. This CDR3 contains 15 residues. CDR3: CASSSRRQTNTEAFF. Here the CDR3 DNA reads TGTGCCAGCAGCTCGCGGAGGCAGACGAACACTGAAGCTTTCTTT.

The V gene is TRBV19, the J gene TRBJ1-4; D is uncertain. Trimming cost V 9 bases and J 4 bases, with 21 bases left between them. Germline V CDR1 and CDR2: LNHDA, SQIVND (reference sequence). The CDR3 sequence is 16 residues long. The CDR3 here is CASKPDSQILNEKLFF. In DNA form, the CDR3 reads TGTGCCAGCAAGCCCGATTCACAGATACTTAATGAAAAACTGTTTTTT.

The chain uses TRBV25-1 and TRBJ1-6; D is uncertain. This CDR3 region has 17 residues. From germline, CDR1 is MGHDK and CDR2 SYGVNS. V was shortened by 3 bases and J by 2 bases, with 14 bases between the two germline ends. The CDR3 sequence: CASSDWIDEPYNSPLHF. The CDR3 DNA follows: TGTGCCAGCAGTGATTGGATCGATGAACCCTATAATTCACCCCTCCACTTT.

This clonotype was picked up many times. The V call is TRBV2, the J call TRBJ2-7, with 9 positions matching TRBD1. The junction had 2 bases not matched to a gene; V was cut back by 8 bases and J by 3 bases. The CDR3 is 12 residues long. Germline V gene sequence: CDR1 SNHLY, CDR2 FYNNEI. The CDR3 DNA is TGTGCCAGCCGGGACAGGGTCTACGAGCAGTACTTC. This encodes CASRDRVYEQYF.

This clonotype occurred a few times. The V and J genes are TRBV20-1 and TRBJ1-1; no definite D call. Trimming stripped 0 bases from V and 5 bases from J, with 10 bases between. CDR3 length: 13 amino acids. Germline loops: CDR1 DFQATT, CDR2 SNEGSKA (reference sequence). The CDR3 sequence is CSARDDRETEAFF. The CDR3 region has the DNA TGCAGTGCTAGAGATGACCGCGAAACTGAAGCTTTCTTT.

In this sample, this clonotype turned up many times. The gene calls are TRBV11-2 and TRBJ2-7; D is ambiguous. The CDR3 has 13 amino acids. Per germline, CDR1 SGHAT and CDR2 FQNNGV. Between the trimmed V and J ends, which lost 4 bases and 8 bases, there was a span of 15 bases. CDR3 sequence (DNA): TGTGCCAGCAGCTCCTTCCAACACCTGCAGCAGTACTTC. Amino acid sequence: CASSSFQHLQQYF.

This clonotype was detected a few times. V gene TRBV4-1 combines with J gene TRBJ1-3; D gene uncertain. Germline CDR1 is MGHRA and CDR2 is YSYEKL. The CDR3 runs to 14 residues. Between the trimmed V and J ends, which lost 1 base and 8 bases, there was a span of 12 bases. CDR3: CASSQVLQLDTIYF. Here the CDR3 DNA reads TGCGCCAGCAGCCAAGTACTACAGCTGGACACCATATATTTT.

This clonotype was counted only a few times. The chain employs TRBV7-6 and TRBJ1-3, with D unclear. Germline values: CDR1 SGHVS, CDR2 FNYEAQ. Trimming took off 3 bases at V and 0 bases at J, with 12 bases between the two ends. The CDR3 extends over 16 amino acids. DNA for the CDR3: TGTGCCAGCAGCTTCGCGACCAGACTCTCTGGAAACACCATATATTTT. This sequence encodes CASSFATRLSGNTIYF.

The V call is TRBV6-5, the J call TRBJ2-7, with TRBD1 matching over 8 bases. CDR3 length: 14 amino acids. The germline gives CDR1 MNHEY, CDR2 SVGAGI. J lost 7 bases, V lost 6 bases, and 11 bases had no gene match. The CDR3 nucleotides are TGTGCCAGCAGACACGGACAGGGAGTCCAAGAGCAGTACTTC. It codes for CASRHGQGVQEQYF.

The chain is built from TRBV7-2 and TRBJ2-1; no reliable D call. Germline CDR1 reads SGHTA; CDR2 reads FQGNSA. Trimming took 4 bases from V and 8 from J, leaving 24 bases between them. This CDR3 contains 17 residues. Here the CDR3 DNA reads TGTGCCAGCAGCTCTCCTACTTCGAGACTCCTTCGGGATGAGCAGTTCTTC. As protein: CASSSPTSRLLRDEQFF.

CDR3 amino acids: CASSPNSGTDTQYF. DNA of the CDR3: TGCGCCAGCAGCCCTAATTCGGGCACAGATACGCAGTATTTT. This chain links TRBV5-1 with TRBJ2-3; D gene ambiguous. This CDR3 contains 14 residues. Germline CDR1 is SGHRS and CDR2 is YFSETQ. The V and J ends lost 4 bases and 1 base respectively, with 10 bases between them.

This clonotype was detected only a few times. The chain combines TRBV4-2 with TRBJ2-1; possibly TRBD2 for D (6 bases). CDR3 length: 15 amino acids. The V gene's germline CDR1 is LGHNA and CDR2 YNFKEQ. V dropped 2 bases and J dropped 0 bases, with 8 bases sitting between them. CDR3 sequence (DNA): TGTGCCAGCAGCCAAACTAGCAACTCCTACAATGAGCAGTTCTTC. The encoded protein is CASSQTSNSYNEQFF.

This clonotype was seen many times. The rearrangement links TRBV24-1 to TRBJ1-4; 8 bases map to TRBD1. The CDR3 is 16 residues long. Germline V lookup: CDR1 KGHDR, CDR2 SFDVKD. V was clipped by 4 bases and J by 10 bases; unmatched bases: 13. Written as DNA, the CDR3 is TGTGCCACCAGTGACAATCCAGGACAGGGAGGCGGAAAACTGTTTTTT. Translated: CATSDNPGQGGGKLFF.

The chain links TRBV25-1 to TRBJ2-3, with D possibly being TRBD2 (6 bases). The CDR3 contains 13 residues. Trimming removed 10 bases from V and 6 bases from J, with 17 bases in between. CDR1 MGHDK and CDR2 SYGVNS come from the germline V gene. This CDR3 is CATSEGRRDTQYF. The DNA for the CDR3 is TGTGCCACCTCGGAGGGGCGGCGGGATACGCAGTATTTT.

V and J are TRBV27 and TRBJ2-3; the D gene is possibly TRBD1 (6 bases). V shed 5 bases and J shed 6 bases, with 15 bases lying between them. Looked up from germline, CDR1 is MNHEY and CDR2 is SMNVEV (reference sequence). The CDR3 consists of 14 residues. The chain's CDR3 is CASSPAPGGDTQYF. In DNA, the CDR3 is TGTGCCAGCAGTCCTGCTCCTGGGGGCGATACGCAGTATTTT.

This clonotype has only a few counts. This rearrangement joins TRBV6-2 or TRBV6-3 to TRBJ2-5, with 14 bases aligning to TRBD2. Germline values: CDR1 MNHEY, CDR2 SVGEGT. This CDR3 is 16 amino acids long. Germline trimming cut 4 bases from V and 5 bases from J; bases unmatched to any gene: 6. The CDR3 here is CASSSGLAGVWETQYF. As DNA, the CDR3 is TGTGCCAGCAGTTCGGGACTAGCGGGAGTATGGGAGACCCAGTACTTC.

In this sample, this clonotype turned up a few times. The V gene is TRBV7-9, the J gene TRBJ2-2, with D perhaps matching TRBD1 (5 bases). The V end was cut by 4 bases, the J end by 0 bases, with 9 bases between. Germline CDR1 reads SEHNR; CDR2 reads FQNEAQ (reference sequence). The length of the CDR3 is 15 residues. The CDR3 sequence: CASSSRTPNTGELFF. CDR3 nucleotide sequence: TGTGCCAGCAGCTCGAGGACACCGAACACCGGGGAGCTGTTTTTT.

This rearrangement joins TRBV7-2 to TRBJ2-7; D uncertain. The length of the CDR3 is 14 residues. Germline V gene sequence: CDR1 SGHTA, CDR2 FQGNSA. Trimming removed 3 bases at V and 3 bases at J, with 12 bases between. The DNA for the CDR3 is TGTGCCAGCAGCTTCCCTCTGGCCCGCTACGAGCAGTACTTC. Translation: CASSFPLARYEQYF.

This clonotype was seen a handful of times. The V gene is TRBV20-1, the J gene TRBJ2-3; D uncertain. V was clipped by 2 bases and J by 0 bases, with 12 bases between them. Germline CDR1 and CDR2: DFQATT and SNEGSKA (reference sequence). The CDR3 is made up of 15 amino acids. The CDR3 nucleotides read TGCAGTGCTAGATTGTCGGCAGCTAGCACAGATACGCAGTATTTT. It is translated as CSARLSAASTDTQYF.

The J gene is TRBJ1-2, the V gene TRBV9; 9 bases are shared with TRBD1. This CDR3 is built from 14 residues. The V gene end was trimmed by 3 bases and the J gene end by 7 bases; junction bases not matched to a gene: 7. Germline loops: CDR1 SGDLS, CDR2 YYNGEE. The CDR3 nucleotides are TGTGCCAGCAGCGCCACCGGGACAGGGTCTGGCTACACCTTC. Protein: CASSATGTGSGYTF.

The V call is TRBV7-9, the J call TRBJ1-1; D uncertain. The CDR3 covers 14 residues. CDR1 is SEHNR, CDR2 FQNEAQ, per germline (reference sequence). Trimming stripped 5 bases from V and 5 bases from J, with 15 bases between. The CDR3 protein is CASSPGHEGTEAFF. The CDR3 DNA reads as TGTGCCAGCAGCCCGGGCCACGAAGGGACTGAAGCTTTCTTT. The full variable domain, completed using reference TRBV7-9 and TRBJ1-1, is DTGVSQNPRHKITKRGQNVTFRCDPISEHNRLYWYRQTLGQGPEFLTYFQNEAQLEKSRLLSDRFSAERPKGSFSTLEIQRTEQGDSAMYLCASSPGHEGTEAFFGQGTRLTVV.